The entry below gives a single T cell receptor (beta chain) sequence along with its context. Its binding antigen is unknown. No qualities accompany the bases; no much larger clone lies one base away. The data were taken from a study of blood T cell repertoires in COVID-19 (dated by TCRdb to between 2020 and 2021). Some background on the complete study: Samples from collaborators originated in the United States, Italy and Spain and spanned both the acute and convalescent phases of COVID-19. The material from the prospective study consisted of cDNA or gDNA derived from T cells, B-cell-depleted T cells, or PBMCs. Deeply sampled blood TCRbeta repertoires from subjects exposed to, actively infected with, or recovered from COVID-19 were included in the dataset. The repertoires were made available in a free public database intended to serve as a resource for research on the immune response to SARS-CoV-2. Samples were obtained from the ongoing ImmuneRACE study (first 160 participants) and from about 1,300 subjects provided by 6 global collaborators. Sample metadata almost always included a de-identified subject ID, COVID-19 status, age in years and sex. HLA class I and class II types, where available, came from metadata supplied by the sample provider rather than from assay-based typing. Study-wide findings and limitations: The quantity of clinical and demographic metadata differed by source and by participant and was supplied without curation.

TCRbeta CDR3 regions were amplified from genomic DNA by means of the immunoSEQ Assay, a bias-controlled multiplex PCR. Under the source paper's analysis protocol: Nucleated cell counts per sample were estimated from amplification of reference gene primers within the assay. To quantify the absolute abundance of each unique TCRbeta CDR3 rearrangement, sequence reads were collapsed and filtered. For each sample, productive Simpson clonality was calculated as the square root of Simpson's diversity index across productive rearrangements. Here the immuneACCESS table is served through TCRdb, limited to in-frame sequences with V and J called. Missing clones are a known gap in these copies; in checked studies unresolved V genes cover under half, and the rest lacks a known reason. The V and J calls and clone size were taken over from that table, and D and trimming were inferred from the DNA. The sample data list about 170,000 clones, and 90% to 95% of these were observed just once. The ten largest clones take up 3.5% to 5% of the sample.

The collaborating institutions used their own protocols to collect whole blood in K2EDTA tubes. For TCRbeta analysis, collaborators shipped samples in one of three forms: frozen whole blood, isolated PBMCs, or DNA extracted from either of those sample types. The germline V gene gives CDR1 as SGHTS and CDR2 as YDEGEE. Clipping removes 3 bases from V and 3 bases from J, with 13 as the unmatched junction base count. The cysteine opens and the phenylalanine closes a CDR3 of 17 amino acids. CDR3 DNA only is kept here, 51 bases in frame from base 1. The receptor was isolated from a woman in her forties or fifties with acute or convalescent COVID-19. The sequenced sample consisted of peripheral blood. The chain was built from TRBV5-8 and TRBJ1-2, and TRBD1 matches 8 of the central bases. The CDR3 here reads CASSYGQGGRDHYGYTF. Here is the DNA: TGTGCCAGCAGCTACGGACAGGGCGGGCGCGACCACTATGGCTACACCTTC.